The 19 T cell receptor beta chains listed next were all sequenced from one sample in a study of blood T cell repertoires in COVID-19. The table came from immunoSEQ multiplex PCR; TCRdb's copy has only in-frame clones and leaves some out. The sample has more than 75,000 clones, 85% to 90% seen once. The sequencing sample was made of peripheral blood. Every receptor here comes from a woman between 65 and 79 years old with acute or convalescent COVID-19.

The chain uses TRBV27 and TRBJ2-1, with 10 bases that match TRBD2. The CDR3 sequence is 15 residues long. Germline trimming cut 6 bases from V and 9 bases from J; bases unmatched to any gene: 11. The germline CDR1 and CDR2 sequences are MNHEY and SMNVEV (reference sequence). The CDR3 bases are TGTGCCAGCAGACGGGGCGCCAGCGGGGGGGGTGAGCAGTTCTTC. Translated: CASRRGASGGGEQFF.

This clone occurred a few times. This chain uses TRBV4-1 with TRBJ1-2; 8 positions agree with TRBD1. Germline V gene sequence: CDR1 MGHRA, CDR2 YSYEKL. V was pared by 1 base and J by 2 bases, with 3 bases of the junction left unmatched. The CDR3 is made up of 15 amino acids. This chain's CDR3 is CASSQAGTGNYGYTF. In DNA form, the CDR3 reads TGCGCCAGCAGCCAAGCCGGGACAGGAAACTATGGCTACACCTTC.

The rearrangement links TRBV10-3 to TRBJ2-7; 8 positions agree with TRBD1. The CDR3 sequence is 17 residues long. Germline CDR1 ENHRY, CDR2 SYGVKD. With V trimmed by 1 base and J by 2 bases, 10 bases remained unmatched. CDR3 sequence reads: CAISEYGQGPGAYEQYF. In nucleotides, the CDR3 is TGTGCCATCAGTGAGTATGGACAGGGCCCCGGGGCCTACGAGCAGTACTTC.

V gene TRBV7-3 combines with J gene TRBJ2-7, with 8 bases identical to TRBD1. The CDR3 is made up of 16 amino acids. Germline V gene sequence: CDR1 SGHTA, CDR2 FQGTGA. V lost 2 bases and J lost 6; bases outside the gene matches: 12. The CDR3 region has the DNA TGTGCCAGCAGCTTATACAGTCAGGGGGCTGGTGGCGAGCAGTACTTC. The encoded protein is CASSLYSQGAGGEQYF.

The chain's CDR3 is CAISEGGDNSPLHF. As DNA, the CDR3 is TGTGCCATCAGTGAAGGGGGGGATAATTCACCCCTCCACTTT. The chain employs TRBV10-3 and TRBJ1-6; a possible D gene is TRBD1 (6 bases). Germline CDR1 is ENHRY and CDR2 is SYGVKD. V was pared by 3 bases and J by 5 bases, with 8 bases between. The CDR3 contains 14 residues.

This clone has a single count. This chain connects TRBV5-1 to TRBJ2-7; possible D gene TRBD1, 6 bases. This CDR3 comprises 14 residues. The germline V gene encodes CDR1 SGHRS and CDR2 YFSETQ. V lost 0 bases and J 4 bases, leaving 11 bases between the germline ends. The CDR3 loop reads CASSLVAGAYEQYF. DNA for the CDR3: TGCGCCAGCAGCTTGGTAGCAGGGGCATACGAGCAGTACTTC. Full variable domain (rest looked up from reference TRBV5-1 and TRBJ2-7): KAGVTQTPRYLIKTRGQQVTLSCSPISGHRSVSWYQQTPGQGLQFLFEYFSETQRNKGNFPGRFSGRQFSNSRSEMNVSTLELGDSALYLCASSLVAGAYEQYFGPGTRLTVT.

This chain's CDR3 is CASKPVASAYNEQFF. In DNA form, the CDR3 reads TGTGCCAGCAAGCCAGTGGCTAGCGCTTACAATGAGCAGTTCTTC. This chain links TRBV2 with TRBJ2-1; tentatively, D is TRBD2 (6 bases). Deletions cut 7 bases from V and 4 bases from J, with 17 bases between. Germline assignment: CDR1 SNHLY and CDR2 FYNNEI. The CDR3 is 15 amino acids.

CDR3 nucleotides: TGTGCCAGCACCCCCTTTAGGAACACCGGGGAGCTGTTTTTT. Translated: CASTPFRNTGELFF. The V gene is TRBV11-2, the J gene TRBJ2-2; D ambiguous. CDR3 length: 14 amino acids. Germline V gives CDR1 SGHAT, CDR2 FQNNGV. Trimming cost V 7 bases and J 1 base, with 10 bases left between them.

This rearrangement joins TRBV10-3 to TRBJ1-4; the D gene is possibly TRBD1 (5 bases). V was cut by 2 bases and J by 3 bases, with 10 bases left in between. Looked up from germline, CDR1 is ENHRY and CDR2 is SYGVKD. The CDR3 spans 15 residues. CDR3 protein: CAISEHGGANEKLFF. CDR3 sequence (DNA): TGTGCCATCAGTGAGCATGGAGGGGCTAATGAAAAACTGTTTTTT.

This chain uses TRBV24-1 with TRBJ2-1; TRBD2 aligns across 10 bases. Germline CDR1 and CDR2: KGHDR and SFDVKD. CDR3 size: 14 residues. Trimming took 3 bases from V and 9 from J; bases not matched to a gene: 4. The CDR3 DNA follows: TGTGCCACCAGTGATCTTCTAGCGGGAGCTGAGCAGTTCTTC. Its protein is CATSDLLAGAEQFF.

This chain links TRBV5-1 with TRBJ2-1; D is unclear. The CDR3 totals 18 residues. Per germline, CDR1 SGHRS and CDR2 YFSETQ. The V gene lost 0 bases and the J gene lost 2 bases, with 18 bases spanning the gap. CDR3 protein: CASSLDVLATPTYNEQFF. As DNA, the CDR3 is TGCGCCAGCAGCTTGGACGTTTTGGCGACACCGACCTACAATGAGCAGTTCTTC.

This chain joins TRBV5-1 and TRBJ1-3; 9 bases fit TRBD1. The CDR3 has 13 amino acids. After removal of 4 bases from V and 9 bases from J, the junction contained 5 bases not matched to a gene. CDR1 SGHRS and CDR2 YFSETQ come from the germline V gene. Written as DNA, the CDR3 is TGCGCCAGCAGCATGGACAGGGGTGGCACCATATATTTT. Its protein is CASSMDRGGTIYF.

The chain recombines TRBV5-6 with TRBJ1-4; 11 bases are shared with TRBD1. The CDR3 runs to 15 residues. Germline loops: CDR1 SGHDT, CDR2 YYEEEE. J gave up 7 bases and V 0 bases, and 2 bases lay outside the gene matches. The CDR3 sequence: CASSLGTGGVEKLFF. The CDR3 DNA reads TGTGCCAGCAGCTTGGGGACAGGGGGCGTTGAAAAACTGTTTTTT.

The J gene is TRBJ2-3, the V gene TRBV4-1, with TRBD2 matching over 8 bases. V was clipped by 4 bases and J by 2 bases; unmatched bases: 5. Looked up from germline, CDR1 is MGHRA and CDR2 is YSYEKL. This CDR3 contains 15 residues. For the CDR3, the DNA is TGCGCCAGCAGCCCAGCGGGGGAGAACACAGATACGCAGTATTTT. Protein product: CASSPAGENTDTQYF.

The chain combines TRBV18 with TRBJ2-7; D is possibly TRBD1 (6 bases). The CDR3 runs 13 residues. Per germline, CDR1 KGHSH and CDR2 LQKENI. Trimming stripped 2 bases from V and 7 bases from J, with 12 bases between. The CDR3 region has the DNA TGTGCCAGCTCACCAGACAGGCCTATAGAGCAGTACTTC. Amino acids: CASSPDRPIEQYF.

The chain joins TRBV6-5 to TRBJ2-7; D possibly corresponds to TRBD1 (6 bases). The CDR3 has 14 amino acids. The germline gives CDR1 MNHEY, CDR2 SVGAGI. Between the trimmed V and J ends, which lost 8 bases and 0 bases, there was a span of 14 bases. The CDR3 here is CASSGHPNSYEQYF. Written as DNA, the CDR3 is TGTGCCAGCTCGGGACACCCAAACTCCTACGAGCAGTACTTC.

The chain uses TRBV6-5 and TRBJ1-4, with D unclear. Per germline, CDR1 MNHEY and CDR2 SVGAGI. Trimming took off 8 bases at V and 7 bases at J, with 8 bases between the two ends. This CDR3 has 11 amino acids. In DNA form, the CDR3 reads TGTGCCAGCCACCACAGTGAAAAACTGTTTTTT. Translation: CASHHSEKLFF.

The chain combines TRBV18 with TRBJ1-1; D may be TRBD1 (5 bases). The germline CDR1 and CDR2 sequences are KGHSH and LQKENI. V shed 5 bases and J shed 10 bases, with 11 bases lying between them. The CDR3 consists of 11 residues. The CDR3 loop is CASSTQGAAFF. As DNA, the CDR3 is TGTGCCAGCTCAACCCAGGGTGCAGCTTTCTTT.

The CDR3 sequence is CASSVPPGGGNEQFF. The CDR3 DNA sequence: TGTGCCAGCAGCGTTCCCCCGGGGGGGGGCAATGAGCAGTTCTTC. The gene calls are TRBV9 and TRBJ2-1, with 8 nucleotides matching TRBD2. The J segment lost 6 bases and the V segment lost 2 bases, leaving 7 bases of the junction unmatched. CDR3 length: 15 amino acids. Germline V gene sequence: CDR1 SGDLS, CDR2 YYNGEE.